This T cell receptor beta chain was documented in a study of Ad26.COV2.S vaccination and SARS-CoV-2 variants. V lost 5 bases and J lost 1, with 14 bases in between. This CDR3 has 15 residues. Looked up from germline, CDR1 is SGHNT and CDR2 is YYREEE (reference sequence). Profiled with immunoSEQ multiplex PCR; TCRdb holds only in-frame clones, not every one. The sample carries about 350,000 clones, 92% recorded once. This TCR was sampled from a human donor who had recovered from COVID-19. This material consisted of peripheral blood, taken after recovery from COVID-19. The chain carries TRBV5-4 and TRBJ2-3, with a possible D match to TRBD1 (6 bases). CDR3 DNA: TGTGCCAGCAGACGAGGGACATCACGCACAGATACGCAGTATTTT. Translation: CASRRGTSRTDTQYF.